This T cell receptor beta chain was identified during a study of T cell changes during pregnancy in multiple sclerosis. The CDR3 covers 14 residues. V lost 3 bases, J lost 4 bases, and 13 bases lay in between. Generated by immunoSEQ multiplex PCR, the TCRdb table keeps only in-frame clones and is missing some. The table includes more than 65,000 clones, roughly 88% detected once. The receptor was derived from a female donor in good health, enrolled as a control in a pregnancy study. Sample: peripheral blood, taken after pregnancy. The chain carries TRBV23-1 and TRBJ2-7; possibly TRBD1 for D (6 bases). TRBV23-1 is known as an ORF, though its function is uncertain. In DNA form, the CDR3 reads TGCGCCAGCAGTCACCTTGAACAGGGATACGAGCAGTACTTC. The encoded protein is CASSHLEQGYEQYF.